This T cell receptor beta chain was recovered during a study of T cell clonality in common variable immunodeficiency. Study results and caveats: Shared TCRbeta clones were fewer between CVID subjects than controls. Fewer deletions and N-nucleotide insertions were reportedly seen in common variable immunodeficiency TCR beta sequences. CVID subjects showed higher TCRbeta clonality than healthy controls.

Using immunoSEQ multiplex PCR, the repertoire was profiled, and TCRdb retains in-frame clones only, with some absent. The table lists fewer than 40,000 clones, no singletons, with around 6.7% in the top ten. Per germline, CDR1 DFQATT and CDR2 SNEGSKA (reference sequence). This CDR3 comprises 15 residues. V was trimmed by 6 bases and J by 0 bases, leaving 12 bases between them. This clone is medium-sized (0.01 to 0.1%) in the sample. Its specificity is unknown. The read finishes 3 residues shy of the CDR3 end, and the germline J gene is used to complete it. Patients and controls were mostly of Caucasian heritage. Blood samples were heparinized, about 4.5 to 8.5 ml per donor.

The sample taken for sequencing was peripheral blood mononuclear cells. The TCR originated in a human donor with common variable immunodeficiency. V is TRBV20-1 and J is TRBJ1-6; TRBD1 is a possible D gene (6 bases). This CDR3 reads CSAGASSSYNSPLHF. CDR3 bases read: TGCAGTGCGGGGGCGTCAAGCTCCTATAATTCACCC.